The clone carrying this T cell receptor beta chain has ten or more counts. This entry comes from a study of blood T cells in healthy people across ages. Extractions gave at least 6 micrograms of total RNA per sample. Next came a second PCR, run for roughly 6 to 11 cycles, which used a sample-barcoded 5' primer along with a J-beta primer mix. TCRdb called the 5' RACE reads again in MiXCR, with one record for every CDR3 protein. There are around 870,000 distinct CDR3 sequences in the sample; more than 25% occur only once, and approximately 15% lies in the top ten. The CDR3 length is 15 residues. Trimming took off 2 bases at V and 2 bases at J, with 10 bases between the two ends. CDR1 and CDR2 (germline): MNHEY, SVGEGT.

The sequence derives from a woman over 75 in good health. Sequenced sample: blood. The rearrangement uses TRBV6-2 or TRBV6-3 and TRBJ1-5; no firm D call. DNA of the CDR3: TGTGCCAGCAGTTACGGTGGCGATGGCAATCAGCCCCAGCATTTT. Protein product: CASSYGGDGNQPQHF.